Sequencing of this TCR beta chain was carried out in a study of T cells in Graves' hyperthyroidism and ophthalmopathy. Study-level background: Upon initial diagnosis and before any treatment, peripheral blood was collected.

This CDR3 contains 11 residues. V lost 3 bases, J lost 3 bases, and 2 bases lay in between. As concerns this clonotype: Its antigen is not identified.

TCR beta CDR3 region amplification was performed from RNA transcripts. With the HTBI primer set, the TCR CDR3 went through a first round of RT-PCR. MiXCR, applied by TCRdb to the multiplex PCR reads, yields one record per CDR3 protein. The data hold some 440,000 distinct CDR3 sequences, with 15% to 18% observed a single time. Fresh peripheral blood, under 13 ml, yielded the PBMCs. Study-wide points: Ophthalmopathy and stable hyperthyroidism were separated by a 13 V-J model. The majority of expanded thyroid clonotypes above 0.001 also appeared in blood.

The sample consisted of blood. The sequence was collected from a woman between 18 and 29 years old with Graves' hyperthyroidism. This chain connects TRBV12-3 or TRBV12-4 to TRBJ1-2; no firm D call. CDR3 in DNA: TGTGCCAGCAGTTTGCACTATGGCTACACCTTC. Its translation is CASSLHYGYTF.